This is a list of T cell receptor beta chains from one sample in a study of beta chain features in type 1 diabetes. Clones were sequenced by immunoSEQ multiplex PCR, and TCRdb holds only the in-frame ones, with some missing. The data show over 700,000 clones, roughly a sixth seen once. Sequenced: naive CD4+ T cells from blood. The origin of the receptors is a woman aged 18-29 years in good health. Each CDR3 is given with its conserved first and last residue. Each record gives: D gene, V gene, J gene, clone size, CDR3 protein, CDR3 DNA. The D gene is left open where the match is weak. A clone size is listed for some rows: how often the clone was seen (once, few, many), or a class if it is expanded.

>TRBD2|TRBV5-1|TRBJ2-7|few
CASSSAGGYEQYF
TGCGCCAGCAGTTCAGCGGGAGGCTACGAGCAGTACTTC
>.|TRBV15|TRBJ2-2|.
CATSRDRVIIGELFF
TGTGCCACCAGCAGAGATCGCGTTATCATCGGGGAGCTGTTTTTT
>.|TRBV27|TRBJ2-3|few
CASSNQAGTDTQYF
TGTGCCAGCAGTAACCAGGCTGGAACAGATACGCAGTATTTT
>TRBD2|TRBV9|TRBJ2-7|.
CASSVGNSGSSYEQYF
TGTGCCAGCAGCGTAGGAAATAGCGGGTCCTCCTACGAGCAGTACTTC
>TRBD2|TRBV7-9|TRBJ2-1|.
CASSLALTSGSDEQFF
TGTGCCAGCAGCTTAGCCCTGACTAGCGGGAGCGATGAGCAGTTCTTC
>.|TRBV28|TRBJ2-5|.
CASSLASTQETQYF
TGTGCCAGCAGTTTAGCGAGCACCCAAGAGACCCAGTACTTC
>.|TRBV18|TRBJ2-7|.
CASSPQMDGIGVGGPSEQYF
TGTGCCAGCTCACCACAGATGGACGGGATCGGTGTCGGAGGGCCCTCCGAGCAGTACTTC
>TRBD1|TRBV28|TRBJ2-7|.
CASRTGTEAYEQYF
TGTGCCAGCAGGACCGGGACAGAAGCCTACGAGCAGTACTTC
>TRBD2|TRBV9|TRBJ2-5|.
CASSESAGYRTQYF
TGTGCCAGCAGCGAATCAGCGGGATATCGGACCCAGTACTTC
>.|TRBV10-3|TRBJ2-7|.
CATTESGVPYEQYF
TGTGCCACTACAGAGTCGGGGGTTCCCTACGAGCAGTACTTC
>.|TRBV4-1|TRBJ2-5|.
CASSQDLVSKTQYF
TGCGCCAGCAGCCAAGATCTAGTTTCAAAGACCCAGTACTTC
>TRBD1|TRBV27|TRBJ2-1|few
CASSFRNTGTGISNEQFF
TGTGCCAGCAGTTTCCGAAACACCGGGACAGGGATCAGCAATGAGCAGTTCTTC
>.|TRBV11-2|TRBJ2-4|few
CASSVHRVAKNIQYF
TGTGCCAGCAGCGTACACAGGGTTGCCAAAAACATTCAGTACTTC
>.|TRBV9|TRBJ2-7|.
CASSPISGTATYEQYF
TGTGCCAGCAGCCCGATCTCCGGGACCGCGACCTACGAGCAGTACTTC
>TRBD2|TRBV19|TRBJ2-7|.
CASRHMGGTSLYF
TGTGCCAGTAGACACATGGGCGGGACTAGCCTCTACTTC
>.|TRBV28|TRBJ1-5|.
CASSQGSNQPQHF
TGTGCCAGCTCACAGGGTAGCAATCAGCCCCAGCATTTT
>TRBD2|TRBV11-2|TRBJ2-5|.
CASSPGLAGVQETQYF
TGTGCCAGTTCCCCAGGACTAGCGGGAGTCCAAGAGACCCAGTACTTC
>.|TRBV27|TRBJ1-1|few
CASSFERNTEAFF
TGTGCCAGCAGTTTTGAACGGAACACTGAAGCTTTCTTT
>.|TRBV27|TRBJ2-7|.
CASSFVSGASEQYF
TGTGCCAGCAGTTTCGTGTCTGGGGCTAGCGAGCAGTACTTC
>TRBD2|TRBV15|TRBJ2-1|few
CATSRDWGTSRNEQFF
TGTGCCACCAGCAGAGATTGGGGGACTAGCCGGAATGAGCAGTTCTTC
>.|TRBV2|TRBJ2-1|few
CASKETELNEQFF
TGTGCCAGCAAAGAGACGGAACTTAATGAGCAGTTCTTC